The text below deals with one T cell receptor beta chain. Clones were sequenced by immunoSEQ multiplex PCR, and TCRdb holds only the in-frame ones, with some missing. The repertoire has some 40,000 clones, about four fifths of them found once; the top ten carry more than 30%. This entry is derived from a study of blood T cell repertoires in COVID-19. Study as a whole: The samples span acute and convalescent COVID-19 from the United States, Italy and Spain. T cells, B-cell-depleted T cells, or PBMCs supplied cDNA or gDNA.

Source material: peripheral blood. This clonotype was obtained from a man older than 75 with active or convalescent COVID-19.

The CDR3 reads CASSLYRYTEAFF. CDR3 nucleotides: TGTGCCAGCAGTTTATACAGATACACTGAAGCTTTCTTT. This chain joins TRBV28 and TRBJ1-1; D is unresolved. Trimming stripped 1 base from V and 3 bases from J, with 6 bases between. CDR1 and CDR2 from the germline V gene are MDHEN and SYDVKM. The CDR3 is made up of 13 amino acids.